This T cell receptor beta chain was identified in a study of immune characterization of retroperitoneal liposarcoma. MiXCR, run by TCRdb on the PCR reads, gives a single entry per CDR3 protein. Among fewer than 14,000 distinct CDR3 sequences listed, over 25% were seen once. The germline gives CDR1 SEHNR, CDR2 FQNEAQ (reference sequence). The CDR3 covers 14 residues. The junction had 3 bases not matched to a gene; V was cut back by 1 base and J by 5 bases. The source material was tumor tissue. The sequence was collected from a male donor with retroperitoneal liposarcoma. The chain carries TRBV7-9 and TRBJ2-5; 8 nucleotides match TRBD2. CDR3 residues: CASSLGTSYETQYF. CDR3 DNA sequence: TGTGCCAGCAGCTTAGGGACTAGCTATGAGACCCAGTACTTC.